Listed below are T cell receptor beta chains from one sample, sequenced in a study of blood T cell repertoires in COVID-19. Only in-frame clones appear in the TCRdb table, and some are missing; sequencing was by immunoSEQ multiplex PCR. This sample yields some 110,000 clones, of which around 90% are seen a single time; 6% belongs to the top ten. Sequenced input: peripheral blood. Every receptor here comes from a human donor in a cohort sampled during active COVID-19. Each CDR3 is given with its conserved first and last residue. A D gene is named only where the DNA matches it firmly. Size is omitted from some rows. Given values are once, few, many or a class for expanded clones.

>TRBV7-2|TRBJ1-4|.|15|.
TGTGCCAGCAGCTCGAGACAGAACGCTAATGAAAAACTGTTTTTT
CASSSRQNANEKLFF
>TRBV10-3|TRBJ2-6|.|20|.
TGTGCCATCAGTGATCCAAACCCGACAGGACAACTCTCTGGGGCCAACGTCCTGACTTTC
CAISDPNPTGQLSGANVLTF
>TRBV7-2|TRBJ1-3|once|15|TRBD1
TGTGCCAGCAGGGCTAACAGGGGAGAAGGAAACACCATATATTTT
CASRANRGEGNTIYF
>TRBV6-2/TRBV6-3|TRBJ2-3|.|16|TRBD2
TGTGCCAGCAGCCACCGACTAGCGGGGGGGCGGGATACGCAGTATTTT
CASSHRLAGGRDTQYF
>TRBV4-1|TRBJ2-1|.|14|TRBD1
TGCGCCAGCAGCCAACCCCAGAACAGGGGTGAGCAGTTCTTC
CASSQPQNRGEQFF
>TRBV6-5|TRBJ2-1|.|14|.
TGTGCCAGCAGCGGGAGAGGGACCTACAATGAGCAGTTCTTC
CASSGRGTYNEQFF
>TRBV4-3|TRBJ2-1|.|17|TRBD2
TGCGCCAGCAGCCAAGATCTTGTGGGAGGGCCAAGCAATGAGCAGTTCTTC
CASSQDLVGGPSNEQFF
>TRBV4-2|TRBJ1-1|.|15|TRBD1
TGTGCCAGCAGCCACCTGACAGGGGCTAGTTCTGAAGCTTTCTTT
CASSHLTGASSEAFF
>TRBV7-9|TRBJ2-1|.|16|TRBD2
TGTGCCAGCAGCTTTGGTCTAGCGGGGGCCTACAATGAGCAGTTCTTC
CASSFGLAGAYNEQFF
>TRBV5-1|TRBJ1-2|.|14|TRBD1
TGCGCCAGCAGCCAGGGACAGAGTAACTATGGCTACACCTTC
CASSQGQSNYGYTF
>TRBV7-9|TRBJ2-7|.|18|TRBD2
TGTGCCAGCAGCCCCAGGACTAGCGGGGGGCCTGTTGAGTACGAGCAGTACTTC
CASSPRTSGGPVEYEQYF
>TRBV5-4|TRBJ2-2|.|15|.
TGTGCCAGCAGCTTGGTCCGATCAGGGACCGGGGAGCTGTTTTTT
CASSLVRSGTGELFF
>TRBV7-9|TRBJ1-1|.|15|.
TGTGCCAGCAGCTTAACTAGAGACATGAACACTGAAGCTTTCTTT
CASSLTRDMNTEAFF
>TRBV2|TRBJ2-7|.|16|.
TGTGCCAGCAGTGGGAGTCTTGTGACAGAACTTTACGAGCAGTACTTC
CASSGSLVTELYEQYF
>TRBV5-4|TRBJ2-2|.|14|.
TGTGCCAGCAGCTTCGGGAGTAACACCGGGGAGCTGTTTTTT
CASSFGSNTGELFF
>TRBV5-1|TRBJ2-2|.|16|.
TGCGCCAGCAGCTTGGTTGCCAGGGGGAACACCGGGGAGCTGTTTTTT
CASSLVARGNTGELFF
>TRBV24-1|TRBJ2-3|.|17|TRBD1
TGTGCCACCAGTGATGTACGGCCCGGACAGGGGGTAGATACGCAGTATTTT
CATSDVRPGQGVDTQYF
>TRBV27|TRBJ2-4|.|13|.
TGTGCCAGCAGTCCCCTCGGGGTGGCGGGTCAGTACTTC
CASSPLGVAGQYF
>TRBV7-2|TRBJ2-2|.|17|TRBD1
TGTGCCAGCAGCTTTCGACCCGGGACAGGGGTGGGCGGGGAGCTGTTTTTT
CASSFRPGTGVGGELFF
>TRBV29-1|TRBJ1-5|.|12|TRBD1
TGCAGCGCCGGACAGGGACGTCAGCCCCAGCATTTT
CSAGQGRQPQHF
>TRBV5-8|TRBJ2-2|.|16|.
TGTGCCAGCAGCCCCTACGGGGTGCCGAACACCGGGGAGCTGTTTTTT
CASSPYGVPNTGELFF
>TRBV11-2|TRBJ2-7|.|11|.
TGTGCCAGCAGAATTGGGGGGGAGCAGTACTTC
CASRIGGEQYF
>TRBV2|TRBJ2-5|.|13|.
TGTGCCAGCAGGGTTAGCGGTACGGGGACCCAGTACTTC
CASRVSGTGTQYF
>TRBV6-6|TRBJ2-6|.|18|.
TGTGCCAGCAGTCCGCGAACGTTTGCAGGGGCTGGGGCCAACGTCCTGACTTTC
CASSPRTFAGAGANVLTF
>TRBV24-1|TRBJ1-5|few|13|.
TGTGCCATCTCCCGGGGTAATAATCAGCCCCAGCATTTT
CAISRGNNQPQHF
>TRBV30|TRBJ2-3|.|17|.
TGTGCCTGGAGTTATTTCGACAGGAAGTCTAGCACAGATACGCAGTATTTT
CAWSYFDRKSSTDTQYF
>TRBV4-1|TRBJ1-1|.|14|.
TGCGCCAGCAGCCAAAGACAGCTGAACACTGAAGCTTTCTTT
CASSQRQLNTEAFF
>TRBV10-2|TRBJ2-1|.|16|TRBD1
TGCGCCAGCAGTGTGGAAGGGACAGGGTACTTCAATGAGCAGTTCTTC
CASSVEGTGYFNEQFF
>TRBV12-2|TRBJ2-2|once|18|.
TGTGCAAGTCGCTTGGCCATAGTAGGAGAGGGTTGGGGCGGGGAGCTGTTTTTT
CASRLAIVGEGWGGELFF
>TRBV6-1|TRBJ2-5|.|16|.
TGTGCCAGCAGTGGCGACCTCCGGGACTTACAAGAGACCCAGTACTTC
CASSGDLRDLQETQYF
>TRBV9|TRBJ2-1|.|12|.
TGTGCCAGCAGCGTGGATCTAGATGAGCAGTTCTTC
CASSVDLDEQFF
>TRBV7-2|TRBJ2-7|.|12|TRBD2
TGTGCCACCTCGGGACTATCCAACGAGCAGTACTTC
CATSGLSNEQYF
>TRBV25-1|TRBJ1-3|.|14|.
TGTGCCAGCAGACCGTGGGGGGATGGAAACACCATATATTTT
CASRPWGDGNTIYF
>TRBV5-1|TRBJ1-4|.|15|.
TGCGCCAGCAGCTGGGGACTGGCAACTAATGAAAAACTGTTTTTT
CASSWGLATNEKLFF
>TRBV19|TRBJ1-1|.|13|.
TGTGCCAGTATCCCATTCGGTGACACTGAAGCTTTCTTT
CASIPFGDTEAFF
>TRBV29-1|TRBJ2-5|.|12|TRBD2
TGCAGCGGCGGGGGGGGAGGAGAGACCCAGTACTTC
CSGGGGGETQYF
>TRBV28|TRBJ1-2|once|12|.
TGTGCCAGCACCCGCCCCCCCGGGGGCTACACCTTC
CASTRPPGGYTF
>TRBV6-6|TRBJ1-5|few|14|.
TGTGCCAGCAGTTATCGGGACACGTATCAGCCCCAGCATTTT
CASSYRDTYQPQHF
>TRBV6-5|TRBJ1-1|.|11|.
TGTGCCAGCAGTCGGGGAACTGAAGCTTTCTTT
CASSRGTEAFF
>TRBV4-2|TRBJ2-3|once|17|TRBD2
TGTGCCAGCAGCCATGGCCGGACTAGCGCCGGGGGGCTTACGCAGTATTTT
CASSHGRTSAGGLTQYF
>TRBV11-2|TRBJ2-1|.|11|.
TGTGCCAGCAGCTTCGTCAATGAGCAGTTCTTC
CASSFVNEQFF
>TRBV27|TRBJ1-2|.|12|.
TGTGCCAGCAAGGGAGCCGTATATGGCTACACCTTC
CASKGAVYGYTF
>TRBV9|TRBJ2-4|once|11|.
TGTGCCAGCAGCGGAGAAAACATTCAGTACTTC
CASSGENIQYF
>TRBV27|TRBJ2-7|once|14|.
TGTGCCAGCAGCCCTAACGGGAGATTCGGCGAGCAGTACTTC
CASSPNGRFGEQYF
>TRBV11-2|TRBJ2-1|.|15|TRBD2
TGTGCCAGCAGCTTGACTAGCGGGACCTACAATGAGCAGTTCTTC
CASSLTSGTYNEQFF